The 21 T cell receptor beta chains reported below all come from one sample, sequenced in a study of T cells after yellow fever vaccination. TCRdb reprocessed the 5' RACE reads via MiXCR and lists one record per CDR3 protein. The sample shows some 200,000 distinct CDR3 sequences, 3.2% of them seen only once. The sequencing here drew on CD4+ T cells sorted from PBMCs, taken 10 days after the yellow fever booster vaccination. The receptors originated from a man younger than 35 who received the YFV17D yellow fever vaccine.

In this sample, this clonotype turned up many times. The genes are TRBV12-3 or TRBV12-4 and TRBJ2-1; unclear D gene. The V end was cut by 2 bases, the J end by 11 bases, with 13 bases between. This CDR3 has 13 residues. CDR3 protein: CASSLLRLSQQFF. CDR3 bases: TGTGCCAGCAGTTTACTCCGGCTTAGTCAGCAGTTCTTC.

The chain carries TRBV6-1 and TRBJ1-3; no firm D call. The CDR3 spans 14 residues. The germline V gene has CDR1 MNHNS and CDR2 SASEGT. The V end was cut by 7 bases, the J end by 0 bases, with 10 bases between. Here the CDR3 reads CASISGSSGNTIYF. The DNA for the CDR3 is TGTGCCAGCATCTCCGGCAGCTCTGGAAACACCATATATTTT.

The chain carries TRBV2 and TRBJ1-5, with 9 bases matching TRBD1. CDR3 length: 16 residues. The V gene end was trimmed by 4 bases and the J gene end by 3 bases; junction bases not matched to a gene: 7. Germline values: CDR1 SNHLY, CDR2 FYNNEI. The CDR3: CASSGITGGSNQPQHF. In nucleotides, the CDR3 is TGTGCCAGCAGTGGAATAACAGGGGGCTCCAATCAGCCCCAGCATTTT.

This clonotype has at least ten counts. The chain carries TRBV11-2 and TRBJ2-5, with 11 nucleotides matching TRBD2. CDR1 is SGHAT and CDR2 is FQNNGV in the germline V gene. V dropped 6 bases and J dropped 6; count of bases not matched to a gene: 9. This CDR3 comprises 15 residues. CDR3 protein: CASSDIAGGLKTQYF. The CDR3 DNA is TGTGCCAGCAGTGATATAGCGGGGGGGCTGAAGACCCAGTACTTC.

This clonotype was seen more than once but under ten times. This chain uses TRBV28 with TRBJ1-5; D gene uncertain. This CDR3 is built from 16 residues. Trimming cost V 5 bases and J 1 base, with 15 bases left between them. The V gene's germline CDR1 is MDHEN and CDR2 SYDVKM. CDR3 in DNA: TGTGCCAGCAGTCCTAGGGTCGGTCTGAGCAATCAGCCCCAGCATTTT. This codes for CASSPRVGLSNQPQHF.

V usage is TRBV5-6 and J usage is TRBJ2-6; D might be TRBD1 (6 bases). The CDR3 has 17 residues. Germline V lookup: CDR1 SGHDT, CDR2 YYEEEE. V lost 4 bases, J lost 1 base, and 15 bases lay in between. The CDR3 loop reads CASSQPGVRSGANVLTF. CDR3 coding DNA: TGTGCCAGCAGCCAACCAGGGGTAAGATCTGGGGCCAACGTCCTGACTTTC. Complete variable domain (other parts from reference TRBV5-6 and TRBJ2-6): DAGVTQSPTHLIKTRGQQVTLRCSPKSGHDTVSWYQQALGQGPQFIFQYYEEEERQRGNFPDRFSGHQFPNYSSELNVNALLLGDSALYLCASSQPGVRSGANVLTFGAGSRLTVL.

The gene calls are TRBV5-4 and TRBJ2-2; unclear D gene. Germline lookup yields CDR1 SGHNT and CDR2 YYREEE (reference sequence). V dropped 4 bases and J dropped 6 bases, with 10 bases sitting between them. There are 13 residues in the CDR3. The CDR3 DNA is TGTGCCAGCAGCAAGGGTGGCGCCGGGGAGCTGTTTTTT. This codes for CASSKGGAGELFF.

This clonotype was counted only a few times. CDR3 sequence reads: CAAATSGSYNEQFF. The CDR3, as DNA: TGTGCCGCTGCGACTAGCGGCTCCTACAATGAGCAGTTCTTC. The rearrangement links TRBV27 to TRBJ2-1, with 9 bases lining up with TRBD2. After removal of 11 bases from V and 0 bases from J, the junction contained 5 bases not matched to a gene. Germline CDR1 is MNHEY and CDR2 is SMNVEV (reference sequence). This CDR3 is 14 amino acids long.

V gene TRBV30 combines with J gene TRBJ1-5; 8 positions match TRBD1. Germline V gene lookup returns CDR1 GTSNPN and CDR2 SVGIG (reference sequence). V dropped 1 base and J dropped 1; count of bases not matched to a gene: 9. The CDR3 runs 17 residues. CDR3 in DNA: TGTGCCTGGAGTGGGGACAGGACCCTTTGGAGCAATCAGCCCCAGCATTTT. This sequence encodes CAWSGDRTLWSNQPQHF.

This clonotype was detected ten times or more. The gene calls are TRBV19 and TRBJ2-2, with 7 bases lining up with TRBD2. This CDR3 is built from 15 residues. In germline, CDR1 is LNHDA, CDR2 SQIVND (reference sequence). J lost 4 bases, V lost 7 bases, and 9 bases had no gene match. CDR3 nucleotide sequence: TGTGCCAGTACCCAAAGCGGGGCCCCCACCGGGGAGCTGTTTTTT. Translation gives CASTQSGAPTGELFF.

In this sample, this clonotype turned up many times. V usage is TRBV12-3 or TRBV12-4 and J usage is TRBJ1-1; no reliable D call. CDR3 length equals 14 residues. Trimming took off 7 bases at V and 0 bases at J, with 12 bases between the two ends. The CDR3 DNA follows: TGTGCCAGCACCCCAAGGTGGCTGAACACTGAAGCTTTCTTT. As protein: CASTPRWLNTEAFF.

This sequence joins TRBV5-5 and TRBJ2-7; the D is unclear. Germline CDR1 SGHKS, CDR2 YYEKEE (reference sequence). The CDR3 runs to 15 residues. The V gene lost 5 bases and the J gene lost 0 bases, with 15 bases spanning the gap. CDR3 DNA: TGTGCCAGCAGAGTTGAAGGAAGTAGCTCCTACGAGCAGTACTTC. It yields the protein CASRVEGSSSYEQYF.

This clonotype was picked up a small number of times. The chain combines TRBV7-2 with TRBJ2-5, with TRBD1 matching over 7 bases. The V segment lost 5 bases and the J segment 4 bases; nucleotides outside the gene matches: 7. Germline assignment: CDR1 SGHTA and CDR2 FQGNSA. This CDR3 contains 14 residues. In DNA, the CDR3 is TGTGCCAGCAGCCGCGGACAGGTTGGAGAGACCCAGTACTTC. As protein: CASSRGQVGETQYF.

This clonotype was observed many times. This chain joins TRBV28 and TRBJ2-7, with TRBD2 identical over 7 bases. The V gene end was trimmed by 6 bases and the J gene end by 6 bases; junction bases not matched to a gene: 2. From germline, CDR1 is MDHEN and CDR2 SYDVKM. The CDR3 extends over 11 amino acids. The CDR3 loop reads CASSRGVEQYV. The CDR3 region has the DNA TGTGCCAGCAGCCGGGGGGTCGAGCAGTACGTC.

This clonotype was picked up a small number of times. V gene TRBV5-1 combines with J gene TRBJ2-3; D is unclear. The CDR3 consists of 15 residues. CDR1 is SGHRS and CDR2 is YFSETQ in the germline V gene. Deletions cut 0 bases from V and 1 base from J, with 9 bases between. CDR3 sequence reads: CASSLGVDRTDTQYF. The CDR3 bases are TGCGCCAGCAGCTTGGGAGTGGACCGCACAGATACGCAGTATTTT.

For this clonotype: A single base separates this from a much larger clone, so it may be a read error. The gene calls are TRBV25-1 and TRBJ1-2; D remains ambiguous. From germline, CDR1 is MGHDK and CDR2 SYGVNS. The length of the CDR3 is 14 residues. V dropped 3 bases and J dropped 4 bases, with 12 bases sitting between them. The CDR3 region is CASSDIVSSYGYTF. The CDR3 nucleotides read TGTGCCAGCAGTGATATAGTTTCGTCCTATGGCTACACCTTC.

The V gene is TRBV12-3 or TRBV12-4, the J gene TRBJ1-2, with 12 bases that match TRBD1. J gave up 4 bases and V 6 bases, and 9 bases lay outside the gene matches. The CDR3 is 16 residues long. CDR3 nucleotides: TGTGCCAGCAGGCCGGGACAGGGGGCGCGAGGCTATGGCTACACCTTC. Protein: CASRPGQGARGYGYTF.

This clonotype was counted many times. The genes are TRBV2 and TRBJ1-1; a weak D match, TRBD1 (5 bases). This CDR3 is built from 14 residues. Trimming stripped 7 bases from V and 7 bases from J, with 19 bases between. CDR1 and CDR2 (germline): SNHLY, FYNNEI. CDR3 amino acids: CASTTQGAAGEAFF. CDR3 coding DNA: TGTGCCAGCACCACCCAAGGGGCTGCGGGTGAAGCTTTCTTT.

CDR3 protein: CASRLRASQETQYF. The CDR3, as DNA: TGTGCCAGCAGGCTCAGGGCGTCCCAAGAGACCCAGTACTTC. V is TRBV7-2 and J is TRBJ2-5, with D maybe TRBD1 (5 bases). V gave up 6 bases and J gave up 1 base, with 12 bases separating them. CDR1 SGHTA and CDR2 FQGNSA come from the germline V gene. CDR3 size: 14 residues. The entire variable domain, with the rest obtained from reference TRBV7-2 and TRBJ2-5, is as follows: GAGVSQSPSNKVTEKGKDVELRCDPISGHTALYWYRQSLGQGLEFLIYFQGNSAPDKSGLPSDRFSAERTGGSVSTLTIQRTQQEDSAVYLCASRLRASQETQYFGPGTRLLVL.

The chain carries TRBV5-1 and TRBJ2-1, with 10 nucleotides matching TRBD2. The CDR3 loop spans 17 amino acids. With 1 base clipped from V and 4 bases from J, the junction kept 8 bases outside the gene matches. Germline CDR1 is SGHRS and CDR2 is YFSETQ. The CDR3 spells CASSLLASGGVYNEQFF. The CDR3 bases are TGCGCCAGCAGCTTGTTAGCTAGCGGGGGAGTTTACAATGAGCAGTTCTTC.

This clonotype was found a few times. The chain couples TRBV20-1 to TRBJ1-1; D not resolved. Between the trimmed V and J ends, which lost 6 bases and 5 bases, there was a span of 10 bases. The V gene's germline CDR1 is DFQATT and CDR2 SNEGSKA (reference sequence). CDR3 length: 11 amino acids. The CDR3 DNA follows: TGCAGTGCGTACTCCCAAACTGAAGCTTTCTTT. This codes for CSAYSQTEAFF.